Following are 13 T cell receptor beta chains from one sample sequenced in a study of blood T cell repertoires in COVID-19. The method was immunoSEQ multiplex PCR; TCRdb's version includes in-frame clones alone and lacks a portion of them. The table records about 330,000 clones, roughly nine tenths of them present only once. The material sequenced was PBMCs or T cells enriched from blood (not recorded which). Receptors were obtained from a woman in her 30s who had recovered from COVID-19.

This clone was recorded a few times. This chain connects TRBV12-5 to TRBJ1-1; D is unresolved. CDR1 and CDR2 from the germline V gene are LGHNT and FRNRAP. Trimming left V 0 bases short and J 7 bases short, with 9 bases between. The CDR3 loop spans 13 amino acids. Here the CDR3 DNA reads TGTGCTAGTGGTTTGGTAGCGGGCGGTGAAGCTTTCTTT. This encodes CASGLVAGGEAFF.

The CDR3 spells CASSQGTGSRGYTF. CDR3 in DNA: TGTGCCAGCAGCCAAGGGACAGGGTCTCGAGGCTACACCTTC. The genes are TRBV2 and TRBJ1-2, with 9 bases lining up with TRBD1. Losses at the gene ends were 6 bases for V and 8 bases for J; bases not matched to a gene: 10. In germline, CDR1 is SNHLY, CDR2 FYNNEI. The CDR3 is made up of 14 amino acids.

This chain connects TRBV15 to TRBJ1-1; the D gene is possibly TRBD1 (5 bases). The germline V gene encodes CDR1 LNHNV and CDR2 YYDKDF (reference sequence). V was trimmed by 0 bases and J by 7 bases, leaving 6 bases between them. CDR3 size: 12 residues. This CDR3 is CATSRDQGEAFF. The CDR3 bases are TGTGCCACCAGCAGAGATCAGGGTGAAGCTTTCTTT.

The chain employs TRBV9 and TRBJ1-5; 9 bases line up with TRBD1. The germline CDR1 and CDR2 sequences are SGDLS and YYNGEE. Unmatched junction bases numbered 8, after V lost 4 bases and J lost 6 bases. This CDR3 has 15 residues. The CDR3 loop reads CASSPGTGLGQPQHF. CDR3 bases: TGTGCCAGCAGCCCCGGGACAGGGCTGGGTCAGCCCCAGCATTTT.

The J gene is TRBJ2-3, the V gene TRBV7-9; 8 nucleotides align to TRBD1. The germline CDR1 and CDR2 sequences are SEHNR and FQNEAQ (reference sequence). The CDR3 runs to 16 residues. The ends lost 1 base at V and 6 bases at J; junction bases unmatched: 9. The CDR3, as DNA: TGTGCCAGCAGCTTAGTCCGGCAGGGGGCTGCGGATACGCAGTATTTT. It yields the protein CASSLVRQGAADTQYF.

The chain links TRBV27 to TRBJ1-6, with TRBD1 identical over 10 bases. CDR3 size: 19 residues. Germline V gene lookup returns CDR1 MNHEY and CDR2 SMNVEV (reference sequence). Losses at the gene ends were 5 bases for V and 4 bases for J; bases not matched to a gene: 14. CDR3 loop: CASSASTWDRGKYNSPLHF. CDR3 DNA: TGTGCCAGCAGTGCCTCGACGTGGGACAGGGGTAAATATAATTCACCCCTCCACTTT.

The chain uses TRBV7-9 and TRBJ2-1; 16 bases fit TRBD2. J gave up 7 bases and V 5 bases, and 5 bases lay outside the gene matches. Germline values: CDR1 SEHNR, CDR2 FQNEAQ (reference sequence). The CDR3 runs 16 residues. CDR3 residues: CASSTPGLAGGNEQFF. As DNA, the CDR3 is TGTGCCAGCAGCACCCCGGGACTAGCGGGGGGGAATGAGCAGTTCTTC.

The genes are TRBV10-1 and TRBJ2-3, with 7 bases matching TRBD2. The germline CDR1 and CDR2 sequences are WNHNN and SYGVQD (reference sequence). The CDR3 length is 15 residues. With V trimmed by 3 bases and J by 7 bases, 10 bases remained unmatched. For the CDR3, the DNA is TGCGCCAGCAGTGATGGGGGGGACGGGGGAAATACGCAGTATTTT. It specifies CASSDGGDGGNTQYF.

The J gene is TRBJ1-2, the V gene TRBV7-2, with 10 positions matching TRBD1. This CDR3 has 15 residues. Germline V gene data show CDR1 as SGHTA and CDR2 as FQGNSA. V was clipped by 5 bases and J by 7 bases; unmatched bases: 10. The CDR3 sequence is CASSPDRGQSGGYTF. The CDR3 nucleotides read TGTGCCAGCAGCCCAGACAGGGGGCAATCAGGTGGCTACACCTTC.

In regard to this clone: The junction does not match germline at one end; this may be a read error. The J gene is TRBJ2-3, the V gene TRBV30; 7 bases are a match to TRBD2. CDR1 and CDR2 (germline): GTSNPN, SVGIG (reference sequence). The CDR3 has 14 residues. The CDR3 region is CAGREGRRSDTQYF. The CDR3 nucleotides read TGTGCCGGGAGGGAGGGGAGAAGGTCAGATACGCAGTATTTT.

The rearrangement joins TRBV7-8 to TRBJ1-2; 7 bases agree with TRBD1. The CDR3 has 15 amino acids. CDR1 SGHVS and CDR2 FQNEAQ come from the germline V gene. V was pared by 5 bases and J by 4 bases, with 10 bases of the junction left unmatched. CDR3 amino acids: CASSPFDTGAYGYTF. The CDR3 region has the DNA TGTGCCAGCAGCCCCTTTGACACAGGGGCCTATGGCTACACCTTC.

This clone has a handful of counts. The chain is built from TRBV4-2 and TRBJ1-4, with 8 nucleotides matching TRBD1. Losses at the gene ends were 2 bases for V and 8 bases for J; bases not matched to a gene: 4. This CDR3 contains 14 residues. Germline V gene lookup returns CDR1 LGHNA and CDR2 YNFKEQ. The CDR3 here is CASSQTGGDEKLFF. CDR3 in DNA: TGTGCCAGCAGCCAAACAGGGGGGGACGAAAAACTGTTTTTT.

The chain uses TRBV3-1 (or the pseudogene TRBV3-2) and TRBJ1-1, with a possible D match to TRBD1 (6 bases). V lost 5 bases and J 5 bases, leaving 18 bases between the germline ends. This CDR3 spans 15 amino acids. Germline lookup yields CDR1 LGHDT and CDR2 YNNKEL (reference sequence). CDR3 nucleotides: TGTGCCAGCAGCATCCTACTCAGGGGAGGGACTGAAGCTTTCTTT. Encoded protein: CASSILLRGGTEAFF.